The following is a T cell receptor beta chain sequence with its context. The sample is drawn from a study of PD-1 blockade in mismatch repair-deficient tumors. Overall study context: All were previously treated, progressing patients with eleven to twelve mismatch repair-deficient cancer types.

V lost 0 bases to trimming and J lost 6 bases, with 13 bases between them. CDR1 is SGDLS and CDR2 is YYNGEE in the germline V gene. This CDR3 region has 15 residues. Measured with immunoSEQ multiplex PCR; TCRdb has only the in-frame clones, and not every one. This table holds more than 40,000 clones, 78% found once. The input for sequencing was peripheral blood, taken 4 weeks after starting pembrolizumab. The sequence came from an adult with mismatch repair-deficient cancer. The chain couples TRBV9 to TRBJ1-5, with a possible D match to TRBD1 (6 bases). As DNA, the CDR3 is TGTGCCAGCAGCGTAGAGGGGGGCGGGGGTCAGCCCCAGCATTTT. Protein: CASSVEGGGGQPQHF. Full variable domain (rest looked up from reference TRBV9 and TRBJ1-5): DSGVTQTPKHLITATGQRVTLRCSPRSGDLSVYWYQQSLDQGLQFLIQYYNGEERAKGNILERFSAQQFPDLHSELNLSSLELGDSALYFCASSVEGGGGQPQHFGDGTRLSIL.